This T cell receptor beta chain was documented in a study of blood T cell repertoires in COVID-19. For the study at large: The samples span acute and convalescent COVID-19 from the United States, Italy and Spain. PBMCs, B-cell-depleted T cells, or T cells provided the cDNA or gDNA that made up the material.

This clone was picked up one time. Trimming stripped 2 bases from V and 4 bases from J, with 11 bases between. The CDR3 is made up of 14 amino acids. Per the germline V gene, CDR1 is SNHLY and CDR2 is FYNNEI. Under the authors' procedure: For nucleated cells, counts were estimated from reference gene primer amplification. This table comes from immunoSEQ multiplex PCR, and its TCRdb copy is limited to in-frame clones, with some not included. Clone size and the V and J calls come from that table; the DNA yielded D and trimming. The sample carries roughly 75,000 clones, around 85% recorded once. Those enrolled in Seattle joined during active infection and were followed longitudinally afterward.

The TCR sequence derives from a man over 45 with COVID-19, enrolled during active disease. Sequenced input: peripheral blood. The chain has TRBV2 and TRBJ1-1; D might be TRBD1 (5 bases). Here the CDR3 DNA reads TGTGCCAGCAGTGAATTAACCGGGGGCACTGAAGCTTTCTTT. Translated: CASSELTGGTEAFF.